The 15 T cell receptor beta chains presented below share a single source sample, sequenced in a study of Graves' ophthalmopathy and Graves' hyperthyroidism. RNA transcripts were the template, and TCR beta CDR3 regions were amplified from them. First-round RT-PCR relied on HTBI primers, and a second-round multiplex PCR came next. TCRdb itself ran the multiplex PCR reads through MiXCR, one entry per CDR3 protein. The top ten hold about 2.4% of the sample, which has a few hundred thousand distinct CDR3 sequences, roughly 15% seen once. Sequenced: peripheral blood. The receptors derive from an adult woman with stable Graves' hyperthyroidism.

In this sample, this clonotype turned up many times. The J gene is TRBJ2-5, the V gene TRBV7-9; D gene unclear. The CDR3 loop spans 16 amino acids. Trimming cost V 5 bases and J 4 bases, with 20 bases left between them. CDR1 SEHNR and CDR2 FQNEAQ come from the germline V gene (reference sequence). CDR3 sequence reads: CASSVGRMGIGETQYF. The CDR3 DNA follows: TGTGCCAGCAGCGTAGGGCGAATGGGAATAGGAGAGACCCAGTACTTC.

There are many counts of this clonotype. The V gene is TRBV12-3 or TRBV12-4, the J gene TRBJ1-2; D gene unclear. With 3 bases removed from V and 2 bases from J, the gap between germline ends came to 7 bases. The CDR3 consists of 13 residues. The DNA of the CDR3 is TGTGCCAGCAGTTTGAGTGGCAACTATGGCTACACCTTC. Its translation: CASSLSGNYGYTF.

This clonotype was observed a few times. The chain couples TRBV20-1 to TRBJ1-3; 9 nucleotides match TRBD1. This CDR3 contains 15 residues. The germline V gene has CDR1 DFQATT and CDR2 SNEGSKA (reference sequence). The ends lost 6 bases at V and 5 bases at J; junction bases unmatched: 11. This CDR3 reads CSALQGALVRNTIYF. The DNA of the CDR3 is TGCAGTGCCCTACAGGGGGCCCTTGTAAGAAACACCATATATTTT.

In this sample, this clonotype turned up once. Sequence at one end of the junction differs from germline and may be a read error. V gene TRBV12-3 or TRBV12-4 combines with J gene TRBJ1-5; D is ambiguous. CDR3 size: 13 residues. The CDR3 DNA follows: TGTGCCAGCAGTCGCGTAACCAGGCAGCCTCAGCATTTT. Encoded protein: CASSRVTRQPQHF.

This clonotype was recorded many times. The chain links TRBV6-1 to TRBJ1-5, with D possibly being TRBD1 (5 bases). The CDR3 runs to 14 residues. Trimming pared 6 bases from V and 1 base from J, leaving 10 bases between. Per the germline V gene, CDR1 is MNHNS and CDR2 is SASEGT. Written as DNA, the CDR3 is TGTGCCAGCAGCCGGGACGCGAGCAATCAGCCCCAGCATTTT. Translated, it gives CASSRDASNQPQHF.

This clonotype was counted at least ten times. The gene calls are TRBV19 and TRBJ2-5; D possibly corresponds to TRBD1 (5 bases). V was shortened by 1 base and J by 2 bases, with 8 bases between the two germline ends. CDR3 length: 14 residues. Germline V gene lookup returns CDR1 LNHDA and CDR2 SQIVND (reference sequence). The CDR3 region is CASSIANRQETQYF. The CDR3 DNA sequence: TGTGCCAGTAGTATAGCGAACAGGCAAGAGACCCAGTACTTC.

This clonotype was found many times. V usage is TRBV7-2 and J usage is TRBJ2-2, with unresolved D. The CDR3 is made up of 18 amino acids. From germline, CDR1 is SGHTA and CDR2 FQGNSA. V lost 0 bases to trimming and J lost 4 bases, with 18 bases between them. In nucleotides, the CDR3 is TGTGCCAGCAGCTTAGCTGTCGCTTGGAGAAGACGCACCGGGGAGCTGTTTTTT. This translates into CASSLAVAWRRRTGELFF.

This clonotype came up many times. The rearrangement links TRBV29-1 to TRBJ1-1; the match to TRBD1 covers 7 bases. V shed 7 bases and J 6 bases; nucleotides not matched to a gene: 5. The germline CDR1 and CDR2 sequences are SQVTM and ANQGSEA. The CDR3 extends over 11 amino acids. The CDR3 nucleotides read TGCAGCGGCGAAGGGACAGCTGAAGCTTTCTTT. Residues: CSGEGTAEAFF.

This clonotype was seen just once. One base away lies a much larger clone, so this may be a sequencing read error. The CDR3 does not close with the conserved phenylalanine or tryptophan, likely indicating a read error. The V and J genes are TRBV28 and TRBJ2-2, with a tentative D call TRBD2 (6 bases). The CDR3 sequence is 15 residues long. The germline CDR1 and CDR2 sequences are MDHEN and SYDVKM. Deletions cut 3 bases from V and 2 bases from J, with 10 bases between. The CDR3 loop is CASSFWRDNTGELFY. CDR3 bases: TGTGCCAGCAGTTTTTGGAGGGATAACACCGGGGAGCTGTTTTAT.

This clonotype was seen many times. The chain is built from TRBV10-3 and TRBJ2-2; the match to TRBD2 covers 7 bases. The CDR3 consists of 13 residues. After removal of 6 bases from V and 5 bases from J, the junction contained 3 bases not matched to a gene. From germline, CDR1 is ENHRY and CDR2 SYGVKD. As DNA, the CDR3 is TGTGCCATCAGAGGACTAGAGACCGGGGAGCTGTTTTTT. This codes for CAIRGLETGELFF.

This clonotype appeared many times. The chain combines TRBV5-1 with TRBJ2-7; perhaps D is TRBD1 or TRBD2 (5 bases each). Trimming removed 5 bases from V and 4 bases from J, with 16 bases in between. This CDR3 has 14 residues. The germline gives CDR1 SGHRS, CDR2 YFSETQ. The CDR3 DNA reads TGCGCCAGCAGTGGAACAGGCGGGCCGTACGAGCAGTACTTC. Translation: CASSGTGGPYEQYF.

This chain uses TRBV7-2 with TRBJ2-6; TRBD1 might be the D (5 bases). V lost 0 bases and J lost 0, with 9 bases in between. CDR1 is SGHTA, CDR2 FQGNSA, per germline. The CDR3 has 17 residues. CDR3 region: CASSLAGAISGANVLTF. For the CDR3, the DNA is TGTGCCAGCAGCTTAGCAGGGGCCATCTCTGGGGCCAACGTCCTGACTTTC.

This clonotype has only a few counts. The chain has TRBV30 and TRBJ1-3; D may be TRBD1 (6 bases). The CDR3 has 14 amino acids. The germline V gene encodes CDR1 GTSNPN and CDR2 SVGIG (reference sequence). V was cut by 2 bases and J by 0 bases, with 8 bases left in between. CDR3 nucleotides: TGTGCCTGGAGTCGGACAGACTCTGGAAACACCATATATTTT. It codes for CAWSRTDSGNTIYF.

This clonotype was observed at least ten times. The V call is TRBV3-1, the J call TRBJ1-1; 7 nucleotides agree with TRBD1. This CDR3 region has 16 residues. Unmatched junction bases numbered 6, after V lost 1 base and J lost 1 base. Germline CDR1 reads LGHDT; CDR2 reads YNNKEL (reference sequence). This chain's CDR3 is CASSQVRDSSNTEAFF. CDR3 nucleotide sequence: TGTGCCAGCAGCCAAGTGAGGGACAGCTCGAACACTGAAGCTTTCTTT.

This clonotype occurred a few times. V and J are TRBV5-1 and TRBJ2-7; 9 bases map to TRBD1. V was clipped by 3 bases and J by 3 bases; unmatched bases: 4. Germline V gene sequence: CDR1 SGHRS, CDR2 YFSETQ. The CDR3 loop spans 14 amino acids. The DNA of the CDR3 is TGCGCCAGCAGCTGGGGACAGGGTATCTACGAGCAGTACTTC. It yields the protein CASSWGQGIYEQYF. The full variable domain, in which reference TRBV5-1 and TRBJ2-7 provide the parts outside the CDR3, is KAGVTQTPRYLIKTRGQQVTLSCSPISGHRSVSWYQQTPGQGLQFLFEYFSETQRNKGNFPGRFSGRQFSNSRSEMNVSTLELGDSALYLCASSWGQGIYEQYFGPGTRLTVT.